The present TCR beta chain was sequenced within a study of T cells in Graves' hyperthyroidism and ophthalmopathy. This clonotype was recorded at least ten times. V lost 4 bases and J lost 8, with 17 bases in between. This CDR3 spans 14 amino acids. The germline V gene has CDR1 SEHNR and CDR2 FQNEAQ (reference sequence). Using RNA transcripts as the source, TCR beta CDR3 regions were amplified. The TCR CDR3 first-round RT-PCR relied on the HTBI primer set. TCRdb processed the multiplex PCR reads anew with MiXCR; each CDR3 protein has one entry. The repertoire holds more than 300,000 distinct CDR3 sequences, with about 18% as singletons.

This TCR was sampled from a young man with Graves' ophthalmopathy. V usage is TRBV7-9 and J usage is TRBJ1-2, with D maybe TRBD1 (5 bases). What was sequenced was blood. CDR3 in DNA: TGTGCCAGCAGCTACCTCGAGGGGTTTGGGGGCTACACCTTC. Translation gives CASSYLEGFGGYTF.